This passage covers 13 T cell receptor beta chains from one sample sequenced in a study of OX40 agonist ivuxolimab in advanced cancers. Sequencing used immunoSEQ multiplex PCR; TCRdb keeps in-frame clones, though not all of them. This sample has tens of thousands of clones, with about four fifths found just once. Specimen: CD4+ or CD8+ T cells sorted from blood, collected in a trial of the OX40 agonist ivuxolimab. These receptors were collected from an adult with an advanced solid tumor such as melanoma, head and neck, liver or kidney cancer.

This clone came up once. The CDR3 here is CASSVAGTARGGTF. The CDR3, as DNA: TGTGCCAGCAGCGTAGCAGGGACGGCACGGGGAGGTACCTTC. V gene TRBV9 combines with J gene TRBJ1-2, with a tentative D call TRBD1 (5 bases). Between the trimmed V and J ends, which lost 0 bases and 14 bases, there was a span of 20 bases. CDR1 is SGDLS, CDR2 YYNGEE, per germline. The CDR3 totals 14 residues.

The rearrangement links TRBV5-4 to TRBJ2-3, with 9 bases aligning to TRBD2. The CDR3 runs to 16 residues. Germline values: CDR1 SGHNT, CDR2 YYREEE (reference sequence). V gave up 0 bases and J gave up 2 bases; unmatched junction bases: 4. Written as DNA, the CDR3 is TGTGCCAGCAGCTTGGCCAGCGGGAGGCTCACAGATACGCAGTATTTT. This codes for CASSLASGRLTDTQYF.

This clone came up a few times. Distinct nucleotide sequences in the sample also encode this CDR3. The chain links TRBV27 to TRBJ1-2; perhaps TRBD1 as D (5 bases). CDR1 and CDR2 from the germline V gene are MNHEY and SMNVEV (reference sequence). Deletions cut 8 bases from V and 4 bases from J, with 17 bases between. This CDR3 contains 14 residues. CDR3 region: CASGGRGEAYGYTF. The CDR3 region has the DNA TGTGCCAGCGGGGGTCGGGGGGAGGCCTATGGCTACACCTTC.

The chain combines TRBV16 with TRBJ2-7; D unresolved. The CDR3 spans 15 residues. Germline CDR1 and CDR2: KGHSY and FQNENV. V lost 4 bases to trimming and J lost 0 bases, with 13 bases between them. CDR3 coding DNA: TGTGCCAGCAGCCGTAACGGCGAGAGCTCCTACGAGCAGTACTTC. This sequence encodes CASSRNGESSYEQYF.

J is TRBJ2-1 and V is TRBV7-3, with TRBD2 identical over 8 bases. The germline V gene encodes CDR1 SGHTA and CDR2 FQGTGA. V shed 5 bases and J 5 bases; nucleotides not matched to a gene: 8. This CDR3 has 15 residues. As DNA, the CDR3 is TGTGCCAGCAGCCCCTCCCGGGAGGGCCACAATGAGCAGTTCTTC. Translation: CASSPSREGHNEQFF. Variable domain in full (rest from reference TRBV7-3 and TRBJ2-1): GAGVSQTPSNKVTEKGKYVELRCDPISGHTALYWYRQSLGQGPEFLIYFQGTGAADDSGLPNDRFFAVRPEGSVSTLKIQRTERGDSAVYLCASSPSREGHNEQFFGPGTRLTVL.

The V gene is TRBV4-1, the J gene TRBJ2-2; D ambiguous. This CDR3 contains 17 residues. Per the germline V gene, CDR1 is MGHRA and CDR2 is YSYEKL. Trimming took 0 bases from V and 0 from J, leaving 11 bases between them. The CDR3, as DNA: TGCGCCAGCAGCCAAGAGGTAGTCCCCGCGAACACCGGGGAGCTGTTTTTT. It encodes CASSQEVVPANTGELFF.

The chain is built from TRBV4-2 and TRBJ2-7; the D gene is possibly TRBD1 (6 bases). Trimming left V 0 bases short and J 4 bases short, with 13 bases between. CDR3 length: 15 amino acids. From germline, CDR1 is LGHNA and CDR2 YNFKEQ. The CDR3 is CASSQELTGAYEQYF. The CDR3 bases are TGTGCCAGCAGCCAAGAACTGACAGGCGCGTACGAGCAGTACTTC.

The rearrangement uses TRBV6-5 and TRBJ1-6; maybe TRBD1 (5 bases). CDR1 is MNHEY and CDR2 is SVGAGI in the germline V gene. The CDR3 extends over 14 amino acids. The germline V and J ends were trimmed by 4 bases and 14 bases, with 18 bases remaining between them. In DNA, the CDR3 is TGTGCCAGCAGTTCGGGACGGGCATTTAGGGCCCTCCACTTT. This translates into CASSSGRAFRALHF.

The chain links TRBV4-3 to TRBJ2-2; D remains unclear. The ends were cut back, 8 bases at V and 7 bases at J, with 14 bases in the middle. CDR3 length: 13 amino acids. In germline, CDR1 is LGHNA, CDR2 YSLEER. The CDR3 coding sequence is TGCGCCAGCGGGGATTGGGGAAACGGGGAGCTGTTTTTT. Encoded protein: CASGDWGNGELFF.

V gene TRBV19 combines with J gene TRBJ1-2, with D possibly matching TRBD1 (6 bases). The CDR3 totals 13 residues. In germline, CDR1 is LNHDA, CDR2 SQIVND (reference sequence). Trimming took off 0 bases at V and 8 bases at J, with 10 bases between the two ends. CDR3 protein: CASSIDYRDGYTF. CDR3 DNA sequence: TGTGCCAGTAGTATAGATTACAGGGACGGCTACACCTTC.

The chain is built from TRBV5-1 and TRBJ2-7, with 7 bases aligning to TRBD2. The CDR3 has 14 amino acids. The V gene's germline CDR1 is SGHRS and CDR2 YFSETQ. Losses at the gene ends were 1 base for V and 3 bases for J; bases not matched to a gene: 4. The DNA for the CDR3 is TGCGCCAGCAGCTTGAGTAGCGGGTTCTACGAGCAGTACTTC. This gives the protein CASSLSSGFYEQYF.

The V gene is TRBV7-6, the J gene TRBJ1-4; 9 positions agree with TRBD1. CDR3 length: 14 residues. V lost 5 bases, J lost 7 bases, and 5 bases stayed unmatched. CDR1 and CDR2 from the germline V gene are SGHVS and FNYEAQ. CDR3 coding DNA: TGTGCCAGCAGCCCCCGGGACAGGGTTGAAAAACTGTTTTTT. Translating it yields CASSPRDRVEKLFF.

The V call is TRBV29-1, the J call TRBJ1-1; D not resolved. The CDR3 loop spans 12 amino acids. Between the trimmed V and J ends, which lost 5 bases and 1 base, there was a span of 8 bases. Germline lookup yields CDR1 SQVTM and CDR2 ANQGSEA. This CDR3 reads CSVSPENTEAFF. The CDR3 region has the DNA TGCAGCGTTTCCCCAGAGAACACTGAAGCTTTCTTT.